The entry below describes one TCR beta chain. What it binds is unknown. A J-beta primer mix and a sample-barcoded 5' primer were used in a second PCR of roughly 7 to 12 cycles. Each cDNA was tagged by a template-switch adaptor containing 12 random nucleotides. TCRdb reanalysed the 5' RACE reads using MiXCR and keeps one entry per CDR3 protein. The table includes 910,000 or so distinct CDR3 sequences, roughly 50% detected once. The data are from a study of blood T cells in healthy people across ages. Study-level findings and limits: Relative to aged donors, long-lived donors carried more naive CD4+ cells and displayed higher diversity. Unsorted PBMC material precluded a definitive naive versus antigen-experienced comparison.

V lost 1 base and J lost 5, with 6 bases in between. The CDR3 has 13 amino acids. The germline V gene encodes CDR1 MDHEN and CDR2 SYDVKM. Donors ranged from 6 to 90 years old and were healthy Caucasians in Russia. This chain joins TRBV28 and TRBJ1-5, with a weak D call TRBD1 (5 bases). This receptor was identified in a woman aged 55-75 years in good health. The material sequenced was blood. The CDR3 nucleotides are TGTGCCAGCAGTTTATTGGGGGATCAGCCCCAGCATTTT. Encoded protein: CASSLLGDQPQHF.